Sequencing of this TCR beta chain was carried out in a study of blood T cell repertoires in COVID-19. Sequencing used immunoSEQ multiplex PCR; TCRdb keeps in-frame clones, though not all of them. The sample gives 130,000 or so clones, 55% to 75% of which show up once; less than 2.5% is in the top ten. V lost 5 bases to trimming and J lost 7 bases, with 14 bases between them. Germline V gene data show CDR1 as SGHTA and CDR2 as FQGNSA. The CDR3 length is 14 residues. This clone was detected once. This TCR came from a woman in her 70s with acute or convalescent COVID-19. The sequencing sample was made of peripheral blood. This chain joins TRBV7-2 and TRBJ2-2; no clear D gene. CDR3: CASSPQHAGGELFF. CDR3 DNA sequence: TGTGCCAGCAGCCCCCAACATGCTGGCGGGGAGCTGTTTTTT.